The rows below give T cell receptor beta chains drawn from one sample of a study of blood T cell dynamics during melanoma immunotherapy. Sequencing used immunoSEQ multiplex PCR; TCRdb keeps in-frame clones, though not all of them. Of approximately 1,300 clones listed, around 74% are singletons. Sample: CD8+ T cells from blood, taken from a patient treated with checkpoint blockade. These receptors came from a human donor with melanoma. Both conserved end residues are part of each CDR3.

j_call | v_call | cdr3_aa
TRBJ2-7 | TRBV5-6 | CAITGGKGREEREQYF
TRBJ2-1 | TRBV29-1 | CSVEVAYNEQFF
TRBJ1-3 | TRBV7-2 | CASNWGSAGNTIYF
TRBJ2-7 | TRBV5-6 | CASSVEGYGPGDEQYF
TRBJ2-7 | TRBV7-5 | CASSVGQAYEQYF
TRBJ2-1 | TRBV9 | CASSVGEGKGREQFF
TRBJ2-5 | TRBV6-1 | CAISAGNLKETQYF
TRBJ2-7 | TRBV6-6 | CASSPTGSYEQYF
TRBJ1-1 | TRBV27 | CASSLSGQGAWAEAFF
TRBJ2-7 | TRBV7-9 | CASSLSRTSGEEQYF
TRBJ2-3 | TRBV5-6 | CASSLGVSIDTQYF
TRBJ2-1 | TRBV7-3 | CASSPGTSEFLDSYNEQFF
TRBJ2-1 | TRBV7-9 | CASSSDQYNEQFF
TRBJ1-3 | TRBV15 | CATSRDKGTGRGNTIYF
TRBJ2-1 | TRBV5-4 | CASSAGPLVGEQFF
TRBJ2-5 | TRBV5-1 | CASTRTSGGGAMETQYF
TRBJ2-5 | TRBV5-6 | CASSSPWGETQYF
TRBJ2-7 | TRBV18 | CASSPPYDSYEQYF
TRBJ2-1 | TRBV28 | CASSFRNSVVRNEQFF
TRBJ1-5 | TRBV11-3 | CASSWTVYQPQHF
TRBJ1-6 | TRBV27 | CASSLVSSRANSPLHF
TRBJ2-1 | TRBV6-1 | CASKYSSYNEQFF
TRBJ2-7 | TRBV19 | CASSIGLKGYEQYF
TRBJ2-7 | TRBV5-1 | CASSLGASREQYF
TRBJ2-2 | TRBV7-9 | CASSSDQGGELFF
TRBJ2-7 | TRBV9 | CASSASGTQAGSYEQYF
TRBJ2-5 | TRBV9 | CASSVGNGRRETQYF
NA | TRBV7-6 | CASSPGPNYEQYF
TRBJ2-1 | TRBV28 | CASSFPPTSGSSQTYNEQFF
TRBJ2-1 | TRBV11-3 | CASSPTSGRSGYNEQFF
TRBJ2-2 | TRBV16 | CASSQTGLTGELFF
TRBJ2-1 | TRBV11-3 | CASSFGTWLGNEQFF
TRBJ2-7 | TRBV25-1 | CASWGEGAHRNEQYF
TRBJ1-2 | TRBV27 | CASSLQGGNYGYTF
TRBJ1-6 | TRBV2 | CASSGFTNNSPLHF
TRBJ2-1 | TRBV9 | CASSVAGQGRGEQFF
TRBJ2-3 | TRBV20-1 | CSPGTDTQYF
TRBJ2-7 | TRBV4-2 | CASSLDGEQYF
TRBJ2-1 | TRBV7-3 | CASSLGGLSYNEQFF
NA | TRBV10-2 | CASSEQKLAGVGEQYF
TRBJ1-2 | TRBV28 | CASSLDKGQGDYGYTF
TRBJ1-5 | TRBV19 | CASSIFHGSDQPQHF
TRBJ2-7 | TRBV9 | CASSVEPSGSYEQYF
TRBJ1-5 | TRBV6-1 | CASSDRVDNQPQHF
TRBJ1-5 | TRBV9 | CASSPGSGQYSNQPQHF
TRBJ2-3 | TRBV5-1 | CASSWAGTDTQYF
TRBJ1-2 | TRBV11-1 | CASTPGTGGSYGYTF
TRBJ2-1 | TRBV9 | CASSGYSGAPGNEQFF